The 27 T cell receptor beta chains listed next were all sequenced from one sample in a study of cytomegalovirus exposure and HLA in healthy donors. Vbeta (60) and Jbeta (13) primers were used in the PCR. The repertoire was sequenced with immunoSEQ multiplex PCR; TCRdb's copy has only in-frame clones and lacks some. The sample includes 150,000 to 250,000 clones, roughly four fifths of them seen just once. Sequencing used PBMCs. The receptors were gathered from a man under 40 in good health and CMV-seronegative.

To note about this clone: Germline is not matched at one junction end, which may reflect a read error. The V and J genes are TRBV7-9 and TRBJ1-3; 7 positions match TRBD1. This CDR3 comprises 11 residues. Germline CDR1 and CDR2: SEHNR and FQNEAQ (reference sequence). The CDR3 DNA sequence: TGTGCCAGCAGCTCGACAGGGAGCTGGAATTTT. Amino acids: CASSSTGSWNF.

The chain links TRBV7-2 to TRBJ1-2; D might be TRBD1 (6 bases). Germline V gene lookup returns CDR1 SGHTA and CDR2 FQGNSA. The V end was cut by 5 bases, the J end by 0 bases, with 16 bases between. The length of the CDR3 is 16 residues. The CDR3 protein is CASSPGTLTTNYGYTF. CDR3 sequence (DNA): TGTGCCAGCAGCCCCGGGACACTTACTACTAACTATGGCTACACCTTC.

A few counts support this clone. The CDR3 here is CASSVPDRRTNYGYTF. CDR3 coding DNA: TGTGCCAGCAGCGTCCCAGACAGGCGTACTAACTATGGCTACACCTTC. This chain joins TRBV9 and TRBJ1-2; maybe TRBD1 (6 bases). The germline gives CDR1 SGDLS, CDR2 YYNGEE. This CDR3 has 16 amino acids. The ends were cut back, 2 bases at V and 0 bases at J, with 14 bases in the middle.

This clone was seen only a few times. The CDR3 DNA reads as TGTGCCAGCACTTCACCAGGCGAGAGATACGAAAAACTGTTTTTT. Translation gives CASTSPGERYEKLFF. This chain uses TRBV28 with TRBJ1-4; no reliable D call. This CDR3 spans 15 amino acids. The V end was cut by 7 bases, the J end by 8 bases, with 20 bases between. Germline CDR1 MDHEN, CDR2 SYDVKM.

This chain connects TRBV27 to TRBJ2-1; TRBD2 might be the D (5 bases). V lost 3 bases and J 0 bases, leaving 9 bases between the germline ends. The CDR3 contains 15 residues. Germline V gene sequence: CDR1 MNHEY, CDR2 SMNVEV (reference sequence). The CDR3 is CASSFGLSSYNEQFF. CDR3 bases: TGTGCCAGCAGTTTTGGACTGAGCTCCTACAATGAGCAGTTCTTC.

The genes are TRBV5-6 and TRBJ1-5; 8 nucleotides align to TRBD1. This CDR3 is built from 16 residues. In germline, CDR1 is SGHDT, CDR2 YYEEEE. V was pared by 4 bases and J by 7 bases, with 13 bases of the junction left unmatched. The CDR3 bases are TGTGCCAGCAGCCATATGATGACAGGGGTGAGCCAGCCCCAGCATTTT. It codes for CASSHMMTGVSQPQHF.

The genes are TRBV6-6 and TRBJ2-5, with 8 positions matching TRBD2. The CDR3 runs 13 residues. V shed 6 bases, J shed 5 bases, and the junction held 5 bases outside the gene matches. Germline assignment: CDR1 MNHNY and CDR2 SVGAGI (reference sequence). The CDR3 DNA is TGTGCCAGCAGCTGGTCGGGAGGGGAGACCCAGTACTTC. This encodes CASSWSGGETQYF.

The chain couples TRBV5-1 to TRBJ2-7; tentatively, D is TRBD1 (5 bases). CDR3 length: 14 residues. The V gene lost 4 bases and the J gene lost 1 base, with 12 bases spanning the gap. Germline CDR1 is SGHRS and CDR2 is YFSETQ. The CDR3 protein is CASSLGHVSYEQYF. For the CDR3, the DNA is TGCGCCAGCAGCCTAGGACATGTATCCTACGAGCAGTACTTC. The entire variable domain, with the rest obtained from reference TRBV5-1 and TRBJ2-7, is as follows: KAGVTQTPRYLIKTRGQQVTLSCSPISGHRSVSWYQQTPGQGLQFLFEYFSETQRNKGNFPGRFSGRQFSNSRSEMNVSTLELGDSALYLCASSLGHVSYEQYFGPGTRLTVT.

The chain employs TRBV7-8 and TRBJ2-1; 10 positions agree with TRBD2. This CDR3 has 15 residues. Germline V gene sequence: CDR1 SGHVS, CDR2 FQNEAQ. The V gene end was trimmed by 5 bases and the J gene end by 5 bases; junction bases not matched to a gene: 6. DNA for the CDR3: TGTGCCAGCAGCCCAGGACTAGCGGTAGACAATGAGCAGTTCTTC. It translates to CASSPGLAVDNEQFF. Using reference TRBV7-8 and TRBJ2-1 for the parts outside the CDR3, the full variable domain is GAGVSQSPRYKVAKRGQDVALRCDPISGHVSLFWYQQALGQGPEFLTYFQNEAQLDKSGLPSDRFFAERPEGSVSTLKIQRTQQEDSAVYLCASSPGLAVDNEQFFGPGTRLTVL.

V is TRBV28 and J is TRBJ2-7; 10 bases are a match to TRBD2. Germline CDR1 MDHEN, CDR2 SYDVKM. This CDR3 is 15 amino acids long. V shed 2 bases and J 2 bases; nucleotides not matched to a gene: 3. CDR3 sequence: CASSLLLAGAYEQYF. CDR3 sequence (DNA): TGTGCCAGCAGTTTACTCCTAGCGGGAGCCTACGAGCAGTACTTC. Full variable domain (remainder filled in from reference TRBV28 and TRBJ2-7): DVKVTQSSRYLVKRTGEKVFLECVQDMDHENMFWYRQDPGLGLRLIYFSYDVKMKEKGDIPEGYSVSREKKERFSLILESASTNQTSMYLCASSLLLAGAYEQYFGPGTRLTVT.

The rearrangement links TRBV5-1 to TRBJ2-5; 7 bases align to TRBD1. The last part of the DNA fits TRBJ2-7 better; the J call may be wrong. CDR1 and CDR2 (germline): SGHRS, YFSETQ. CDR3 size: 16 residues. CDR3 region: CASSLRPGQSSYEQYF. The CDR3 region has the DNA TGCGCCAGCAGCTTGAGACCGGGACAGAGCTCCTACGAGCAGTACTTC.

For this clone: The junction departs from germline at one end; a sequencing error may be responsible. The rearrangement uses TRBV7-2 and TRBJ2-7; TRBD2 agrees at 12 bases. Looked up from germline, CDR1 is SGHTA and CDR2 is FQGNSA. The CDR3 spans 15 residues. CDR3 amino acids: CASTLGLAGLYEQYF. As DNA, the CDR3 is TGTGCCAGCACCTTAGGACTAGCGGGACTTTACGAGCAGTACTTC.

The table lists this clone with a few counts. CDR3 nucleotide sequence: TGTGCCAGCAGCTCGACGGGACAGGGATTAGCCGGGGAGCTGTTTTTT. This translates into CASSSTGQGLAGELFF. The chain couples TRBV4-2 to TRBJ2-2, with 9 nucleotides matching TRBD1. Germline V lookup: CDR1 LGHNA, CDR2 YNFKEQ. The ends lost 5 bases at V and 6 bases at J; junction bases unmatched: 10. The CDR3 totals 16 residues.

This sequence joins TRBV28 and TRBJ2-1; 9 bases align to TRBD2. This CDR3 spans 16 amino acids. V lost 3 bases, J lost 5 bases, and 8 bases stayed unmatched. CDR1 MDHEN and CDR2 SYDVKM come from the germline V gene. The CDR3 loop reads CASSFLAGGGNNEQFF. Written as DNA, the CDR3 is TGTGCCAGCAGTTTTCTGGCGGGAGGGGGAAACAATGAGCAGTTCTTC.

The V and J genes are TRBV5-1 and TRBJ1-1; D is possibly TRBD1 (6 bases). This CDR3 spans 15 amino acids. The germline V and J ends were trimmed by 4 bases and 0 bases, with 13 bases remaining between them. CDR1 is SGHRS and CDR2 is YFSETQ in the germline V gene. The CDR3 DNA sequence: TGCGCCAGCAGCGAGGGGGGGCTGATGAACACTGAAGCTTTCTTT. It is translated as CASSEGGLMNTEAFF.

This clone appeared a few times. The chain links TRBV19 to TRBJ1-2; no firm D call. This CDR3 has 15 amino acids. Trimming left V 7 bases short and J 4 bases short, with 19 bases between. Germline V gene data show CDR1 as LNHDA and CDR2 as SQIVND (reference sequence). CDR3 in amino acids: CASMPQQAGSYGYTF. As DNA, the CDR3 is TGTGCCAGTATGCCTCAGCAGGCTGGTTCCTATGGCTACACCTTC.

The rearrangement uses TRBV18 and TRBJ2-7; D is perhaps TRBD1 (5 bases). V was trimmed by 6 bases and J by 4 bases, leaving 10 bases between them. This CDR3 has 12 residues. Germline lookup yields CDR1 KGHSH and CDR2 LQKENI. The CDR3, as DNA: TGTGCCAGCTCCCACGACAGATACGAGCAGTACTTC. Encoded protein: CASSHDRYEQYF.

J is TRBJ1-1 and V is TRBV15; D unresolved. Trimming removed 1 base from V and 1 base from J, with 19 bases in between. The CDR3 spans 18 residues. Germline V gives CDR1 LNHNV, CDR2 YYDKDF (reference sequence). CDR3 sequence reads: CATSRGISAGSANTEAFF. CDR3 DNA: TGTGCCACCAGCAGAGGTATATCCGCGGGCAGTGCGAACACTGAAGCTTTCTTT.

CDR3 loop: CASSVVAEGGTQYF. The CDR3 coding sequence is TGTGCCAGCAGCGTAGTTGCGGAAGGCGGCACGCAGTATTTT. The genes are TRBV9 and TRBJ2-3, with D hard to call. The V gene's germline CDR1 is SGDLS and CDR2 YYNGEE. Trimming took 0 bases from V and 9 from J, leaving 14 bases between them. The length of the CDR3 is 14 residues.

The CDR3 protein is CASSEGIGRIAGGYNEQFF. In DNA form, the CDR3 reads TGTGCCAGCAGTGAAGGTATAGGGAGAATAGCGGGAGGTTACAATGAGCAGTTCTTC. The genes are TRBV6-1 and TRBJ2-1; 10 nucleotides align to TRBD2. The V segment lost 1 base and the J segment 4 bases; nucleotides outside the gene matches: 13. CDR1 and CDR2 (germline): MNHNS, SASEGT. The CDR3 extends over 19 amino acids.

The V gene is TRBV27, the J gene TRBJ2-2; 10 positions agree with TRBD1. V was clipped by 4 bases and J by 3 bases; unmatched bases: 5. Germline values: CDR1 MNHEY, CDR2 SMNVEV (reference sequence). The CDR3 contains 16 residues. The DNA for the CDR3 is TGTGCCAGCAGTTCCTGGACAGGGGGGTACACCGGGGAGCTGTTTTTT. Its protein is CASSSWTGGYTGELFF.

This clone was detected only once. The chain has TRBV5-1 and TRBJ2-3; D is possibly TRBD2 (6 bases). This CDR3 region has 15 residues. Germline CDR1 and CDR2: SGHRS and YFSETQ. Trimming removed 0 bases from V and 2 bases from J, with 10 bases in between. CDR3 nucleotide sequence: TGCGCCAGCAGCTTGGCCCCTAGCGCCACAGATACGCAGTATTTT. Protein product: CASSLAPSATDTQYF.

The CDR3 region has the DNA TGTGCCAGCAGTTATAGTACGGCGGGGGCAGGGGAGCAGTACTTC. It yields the protein CASSYSTAGAGEQYF. The V call is TRBV6-5, the J call TRBJ2-7; tentatively, D is TRBD2 (7 bases). V was trimmed by 3 bases and J by 7 bases, leaving 19 bases between them. CDR1 MNHEY and CDR2 SVGAGI come from the germline V gene. This CDR3 is built from 15 residues.

The CDR3 here is CASSLALINTGELFF. The CDR3 DNA follows: TGTGCCAGCAGCTTAGCCCTAATTAACACCGGGGAGCTGTTTTTT. V gene TRBV7-2 combines with J gene TRBJ2-2; unclear D gene. The CDR3 loop spans 15 amino acids. V was pared by 0 bases and J by 2 bases, with 7 bases between. Germline V CDR1 and CDR2: SGHTA, FQGNSA.

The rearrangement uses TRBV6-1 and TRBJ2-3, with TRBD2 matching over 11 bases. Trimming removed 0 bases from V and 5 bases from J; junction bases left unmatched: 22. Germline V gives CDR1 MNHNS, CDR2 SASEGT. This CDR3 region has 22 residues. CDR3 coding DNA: TGTGCCAGCAGTGAAGCGCTCGGGGGCTCGGGACTAGCGGACGCCTACAAAGATACGCAGTATTTT. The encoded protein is CASSEALGGSGLADAYKDTQYF.

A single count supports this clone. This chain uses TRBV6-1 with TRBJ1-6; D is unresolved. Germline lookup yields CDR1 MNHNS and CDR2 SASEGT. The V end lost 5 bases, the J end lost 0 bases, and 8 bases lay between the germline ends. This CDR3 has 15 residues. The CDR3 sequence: CASSPKSSYNSPLHF. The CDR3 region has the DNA TGTGCCAGCAGTCCTAAGAGCTCCTATAATTCACCCCTCCACTTT.

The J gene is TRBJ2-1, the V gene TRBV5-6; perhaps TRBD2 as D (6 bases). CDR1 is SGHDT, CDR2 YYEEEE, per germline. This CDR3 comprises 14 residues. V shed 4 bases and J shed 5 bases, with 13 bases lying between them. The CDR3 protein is CASSAGRKNNEQFF. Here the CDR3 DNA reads TGTGCCAGCAGCGCGGGGAGGAAGAACAATGAGCAGTTCTTC.